These 18 T cell receptor beta chains originate from one sample sequenced in a study of CD8+ T cells in alopecia areata (dated by TCRdb to the late 2010s). The sample's time point, from its label and the paper: 4 weeks on oral tofacitinib. The treatment or condition label of this sample denotes: oral pan-JAK inhibitor, 5-10 mg twice daily. The library was built by means of the immunoSEQ multiplex PCR assay. For TCR sequencing, RNA was extracted from every sample and reverse transcribed into cDNA to serve as template. Imported from immuneACCESS, the table was reduced by TCRdb to in-frame sequences with V and J called. These copies leave out some clones; in studies compared against another copy, an unresolved V gene accounts for under half, and the cause of the remainder is not known. A total of about 210,000 clones appear in this sample, 50% to 70% of them only once. Of the sample, 1.6% is held by the ten largest clones.

The input for sequencing was CD4+ T cells sorted from blood, taken at week 4, from a patient treated with tofacitinib. Receptors were obtained from a human donor with alopecia areata.

The chain joins TRBV2 to TRBJ2-5; TRBD2 matches at 13 bases. The ends lost 2 bases at V and 4 bases at J; junction bases unmatched: 4. Germline values: CDR1 SNHLY, CDR2 FYNNEI. The CDR3 consists of 16 residues. The CDR3 region has the DNA TGTGCCAGCAGTGAAACTAGCGGGGGGGCCTCAGAGACCCAGTACTTC. Amino acids: CASSETSGGASETQYF.

This clone appeared a few times. The chain joins TRBV2 to TRBJ2-7; 10 nucleotides match TRBD2. Looked up from germline, CDR1 is SNHLY and CDR2 is FYNNEI. After removal of 6 bases from V and 0 bases from J, the junction contained 5 bases not matched to a gene. CDR3 length equals 15 residues. The CDR3 DNA follows: TGTGCCAGCAGCCGAAGCGGGGGGGTCTCCTACGAGCAGTACTTC. Protein product: CASSRSGGVSYEQYF.

The chain uses TRBV5-1 and TRBJ2-1; 12 bases agree with TRBD1. The V and J ends lost 0 bases and 8 bases, in that order; junction bases with no gene match: 6. Germline loops: CDR1 SGHRS, CDR2 YFSETQ. The CDR3 consists of 16 residues. CDR3 loop: CASSLAWDRGQYEQFF. In DNA, the CDR3 is TGCGCCAGCAGCTTGGCTTGGGACAGGGGGCAGTATGAGCAGTTCTTC.

A word on this clone: Other DNA variants within this sample encode the same CDR3. The chain joins TRBV5-1 to TRBJ1-1; D remains unclear. CDR1 SGHRS and CDR2 YFSETQ come from the germline V gene. The CDR3 covers 14 residues. Deletions cut 0 bases from V and 0 bases from J, with 6 bases between. The CDR3 spells CASSLGEVNTEAFF. CDR3 in DNA: TGCGCCAGCAGCTTGGGAGAGGTGAACACTGAAGCTTTCTTT.

V and J are TRBV5-4 and TRBJ1-6; D perhaps matches TRBD1 (6 bases). Trimming took off 4 bases at V and 7 bases at J, with 15 bases between the two ends. The CDR3 is 15 residues long. Germline lookup yields CDR1 SGHNT and CDR2 YYREEE (reference sequence). The CDR3 nucleotides read TGTGCCAGCAGCCGCACTTGGACAGAGAATTCACCCCTCCACTTT. Translation: CASSRTWTENSPLHF.

The V and J genes are TRBV9 and TRBJ1-2; D gene uncertain. Trimming removed 5 bases at V and 6 bases at J, with 5 bases between. This CDR3 contains 10 residues. CDR1 is SGDLS and CDR2 is YYNGEE in the germline V gene. The CDR3 sequence is CASRGNGYTF. CDR3 nucleotide sequence: TGTGCCAGCAGGGGCAATGGCTACACCTTC.

The chain has TRBV4-1 and TRBJ2-7; no clear D. V was pared by 1 base and J by 1 base, with 11 bases between. Germline CDR1 reads MGHRA; CDR2 reads YSYEKL. The CDR3 totals 15 residues. The CDR3 DNA reads as TGCGCCAGCAGCCAAGGTGACACCCTATCCTACGAGCAGTACTTC. Translated: CASSQGDTLSYEQYF.

V gene TRBV5-6 combines with J gene TRBJ1-2, with D hard to call. Germline V gene sequence: CDR1 SGHDT, CDR2 YYEEEE. Trimming took 5 bases from V and 7 from J, leaving 15 bases between them. The CDR3 spans 13 residues. The CDR3 DNA follows: TGTGCCAGCAGAGAAACGACCAAGGGTGGCTACACCTTC. It codes for CASRETTKGGYTF.

This clone occurred a few times. This chain uses TRBV5-1 with TRBJ1-6; D uncertain. The V gene lost 4 bases and the J gene lost 8 bases, with 10 bases spanning the gap. This CDR3 has 13 residues. The germline CDR1 and CDR2 sequences are SGHRS and YFSETQ. The CDR3 DNA is TGCGCCAGCAGCGAGGGTAGGGATTCACCCCTCCACTTT. Amino acid sequence: CASSEGRDSPLHF.

This clone has just one count. The chain recombines TRBV6-1 with TRBJ2-2; D gene uncertain. Germline V gene lookup returns CDR1 MNHNS and CDR2 SASEGT. V was cut by 7 bases and J by 5 bases, with 8 bases left in between. The CDR3 is 12 amino acids. The CDR3 loop is CASTPSTGELFF. The CDR3 DNA sequence: TGTGCCAGCACCCCCTCAACCGGGGAGCTGTTTTTT.

A few counts support this clone. This chain's CDR3 is CASSLDRQSYGYTF. Written as DNA, the CDR3 is TGTGCCAGCAGCTTAGATCGACAGAGCTATGGCTACACCTTC. This rearrangement joins TRBV7-2 to TRBJ1-2; D is possibly TRBD1 (5 bases). The CDR3 sequence is 14 residues long. Trimming took off 1 base at V and 4 bases at J, with 10 bases between the two ends. Germline CDR1 reads SGHTA; CDR2 reads FQGNSA.

The chain recombines TRBV11-1 with TRBJ2-7; 11 bases map to TRBD1. Germline V gene lookup returns CDR1 SGHAT and CDR2 FQDESV (reference sequence). The length of the CDR3 is 16 residues. Trimming cost V 4 bases and J 7 bases; bases outside gene matches: 12. In DNA form, the CDR3 reads TGTGCCAGCAGCTCAGCCAACGGGACAGGGGGTAAGGAGCAGTACTTC. As protein: CASSSANGTGGKEQYF.

The gene calls are TRBV9 and TRBJ2-5, with D perhaps matching TRBD2 (5 bases). Trimming left V 2 bases short and J 2 bases short, with 10 bases between. The CDR3 has 14 residues. In germline, CDR1 is SGDLS, CDR2 YYNGEE. CDR3 bases: TGTGCCAGCAGCGTTTCCGGGATTCAAGAGACCCAGTACTTC. It encodes CASSVSGIQETQYF.

The chain is built from TRBV7-2 and TRBJ2-5, with 8 bases identical to TRBD1. V lost 1 base, J lost 5 bases, and 3 bases stayed unmatched. Germline loops: CDR1 SGHTA, CDR2 FQGNSA. The CDR3 is 14 residues long. The CDR3: CASSLGYRGETQYF. The CDR3 nucleotides are TGTGCCAGCAGCTTAGGGTACAGGGGGGAGACCCAGTACTTC.

The sample holds one count of this clone. The gene calls are TRBV5-1 and TRBJ2-1; D may be TRBD2 (5 bases). Germline CDR1 reads SGHRS; CDR2 reads YFSETQ. The V end lost 1 base, the J end lost 10 bases, and 15 bases lay between the germline ends. The CDR3 runs to 14 residues. The CDR3 nucleotides read TGCGCCAGCAGCTTGAAGATGGAGGTTGCCGAGCAGTTCTTC. Protein sequence: CASSLKMEVAEQFF.

This clone was seen just once. The J gene is TRBJ1-2, the V gene TRBV30; tentatively, D is TRBD1 (6 bases). Germline V gene sequence: CDR1 GTSNPN, CDR2 SVGIG (reference sequence). The CDR3 runs 14 residues. V gave up 6 bases and J gave up 1 base, with 15 bases separating them. Here the CDR3 DNA reads TGTGCCTGCCGACAGGAGGAAGTTAACTATGGCTACACCTTC. It specifies CACRQEEVNYGYTF.

This rearrangement joins TRBV30 to TRBJ1-3; the D is unclear. Germline loops: CDR1 GTSNPN, CDR2 SVGIG (reference sequence). CDR3 size: 14 residues. V was cut by 1 base and J by 4 bases, with 11 bases left in between. For the CDR3, the DNA is TGTGCCTGGAGTGGGCCGGCGGCGGGAAACACCATATATTTT. Amino acids: CAWSGPAAGNTIYF.

The rearrangement links TRBV29-1 to TRBJ1-1, with 9 nucleotides matching TRBD1. V lost 7 bases, J lost 4 bases, and 4 bases stayed unmatched. The germline V gene encodes CDR1 SQVTM and CDR2 ANQGSEA. This CDR3 contains 12 residues. The CDR3 protein is CSASTGGTEAFF. CDR3 in DNA: TGCAGCGCTTCGACAGGGGGCACTGAAGCTTTCTTT.